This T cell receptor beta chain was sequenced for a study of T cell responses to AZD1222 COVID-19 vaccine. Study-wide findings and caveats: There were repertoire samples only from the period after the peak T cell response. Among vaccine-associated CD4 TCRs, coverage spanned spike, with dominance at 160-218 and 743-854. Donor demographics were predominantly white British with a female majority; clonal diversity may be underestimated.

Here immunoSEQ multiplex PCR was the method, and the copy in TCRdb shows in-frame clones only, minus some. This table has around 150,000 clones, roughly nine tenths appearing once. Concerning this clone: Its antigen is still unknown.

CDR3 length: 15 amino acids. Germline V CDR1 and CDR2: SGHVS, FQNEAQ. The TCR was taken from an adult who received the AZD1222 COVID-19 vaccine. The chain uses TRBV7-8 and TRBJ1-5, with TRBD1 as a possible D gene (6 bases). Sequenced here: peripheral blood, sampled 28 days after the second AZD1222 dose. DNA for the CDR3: TGTGGGTCAGGGCTGGGCAGGGGTAGCAATCAGCCCCAGCATTTT. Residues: CGSGLGRGSNQPQHF. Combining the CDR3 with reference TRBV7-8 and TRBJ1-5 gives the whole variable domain GAGVSQSPRYKVAKRGQDVALRCDPISGHVSLFWYQQALGQGPEFLTYFQNEAQLDKSGLPSDRFFAERPEGSVSTLKIQRTQQEDSAVYLCGSGLGRGSNQPQHFGDGTRLSIL.